Sequencing of this T cell receptor (beta chain) was carried out in a study of T-cell reconstitution after alpha-beta-depleted transplantation in children. General study results and limits: Counts and diversity of T cells one year after transplant came mostly from newly produced T cells.

Unique molecular identifiers were built into the TCRbeta library. TCRdb fed the PCR reads into MiXCR, producing one record per CDR3 protein. This table has fewer than 700,000 distinct CDR3 sequences, 13% appearing once. Turning to this clonotype: Antigen specificity is unknown.

V lost 0 bases and J lost 0, with 5 bases in between. The V gene's germline CDR1 is LGHNA and CDR2 YNFKEQ. The CDR3 contains 14 residues. The sample here was PBMCs, mostly from graft donor cells, taken 360 days after TCRalphabeta/CD19-depleted stem cell transplant. The chain uses TRBV4-2 and TRBJ1-1; unclear D gene. This clonotype was sampled from a male patient between 10 and 17 years old who had a stem cell transplant for acute myeloid leukemia, so the T cells may come from the graft donor. The CDR3 region has the DNA TGTGCCAGCAGCCAAGATGACATGAACACTGAAGCTTTCTTT. Protein: CASSQDDMNTEAFF.